Listed here are 26 T cell receptor beta chains from one sample, sequenced in a study of cytomegalovirus exposure and HLA in healthy donors. PCR employed 60 Vbeta and 13 Jbeta primers. Assay used: immunoSEQ multiplex PCR; TCRdb lists only in-frame clones, some missing. The sample has about 180,000 clones, roughly three quarters seen once. Material for sequencing was PBMCs. These receptor sequences come from a woman aged 25 to 39 in good health and CMV-seropositive.

The chain combines TRBV15 with TRBJ2-1; D might be TRBD2 (5 bases). The CDR3 is 18 residues long. V shed 0 bases and J shed 6 bases, with 21 bases lying between them. Germline V gene data show CDR1 as LNHNV and CDR2 as YYDKDF (reference sequence). CDR3 nucleotides: TGTGCCACCAGCAGAGATTGGATGCGCCAGCTTCGGGGCAATGAGCAGTTCTTC. Protein sequence: CATSRDWMRQLRGNEQFF.

The chain has TRBV4-3 and TRBJ1-1; D uncertain. The CDR3 consists of 16 residues. CDR1 LGHNA and CDR2 YSLEER come from the germline V gene. Trimming stripped 0 bases from V and 5 bases from J, with 16 bases between. As DNA, the CDR3 is TGCGCCAGCAGCCAAGAAGCTCCCGGGGTCGGGACTGAAGCTTTCTTT. It encodes CASSQEAPGVGTEAFF.

CDR3 DNA sequence: TGCGCCAGCAGCCGGATGGGGGGGGACTATGGCTACACCTTC. Its protein is CASSRMGGDYGYTF. J is TRBJ1-2 and V is TRBV4-3; tentative D call: TRBD1 (5 bases). Trimming removed 4 bases from V and 3 bases from J, with 12 bases in between. The CDR3 is 14 residues long. Germline V gene lookup returns CDR1 LGHNA and CDR2 YSLEER.

The chain employs TRBV5-1 and TRBJ2-1; D possibly corresponds to TRBD1 (6 bases). This CDR3 comprises 15 residues. With 0 bases removed from V and 8 bases from J, the gap between germline ends came to 15 bases. Germline V lookup: CDR1 SGHRS, CDR2 YFSETQ. For the CDR3, the DNA is TGCGCCAGCAGCTTGGGTCCCCAGGGGCTCGATGAGCAGTTCTTC. Encoded protein: CASSLGPQGLDEQFF.

The V and J genes are TRBV7-2 and TRBJ1-5; a possible D gene is TRBD1 (5 bases). V was pared by 1 base and J by 5 bases, with 6 bases between. CDR3 length equals 13 residues. CDR1 is SGHTA, CDR2 FQGNSA, per germline. This CDR3 reads CASSLVGDQPQHF. The CDR3 bases are TGTGCCAGCAGCTTAGTAGGGGATCAGCCCCAGCATTTT.

This chain links TRBV4-1 with TRBJ1-5, with D maybe TRBD1 (5 bases). The CDR3 sequence is 16 residues long. Germline CDR1 MGHRA, CDR2 YSYEKL. The ends were cut back, 1 base at V and 6 bases at J, with 16 bases in the middle. The CDR3 reads CASSQASRGMAQPQHF. DNA for the CDR3: TGCGCCAGCAGCCAAGCGAGTCGGGGGATGGCTCAGCCCCAGCATTTT.

The rearrangement uses TRBV6-1 and TRBJ2-7; D might be TRBD1 (6 bases). Germline CDR1 MNHNS, CDR2 SASEGT. The CDR3 consists of 14 residues. Trimming took off 6 bases at V and 3 bases at J, with 15 bases between the two ends. The CDR3 loop is CASRNRVNNYEQYF. CDR3 nucleotides: TGTGCCAGCAGGAACAGGGTGAACAACTACGAGCAGTACTTC.

The chain has TRBV9 and TRBJ2-3; D is unclear. The germline V gene has CDR1 SGDLS and CDR2 YYNGEE. With 5 bases removed from V and 0 bases from J, the gap between germline ends came to 16 bases. The CDR3 covers 16 residues. The CDR3 reads CASSGTYSASTDTQYF. Written as DNA, the CDR3 is TGTGCCAGCAGTGGCACATATTCCGCTAGCACAGATACGCAGTATTTT. Filled out from reference TRBV9 and TRBJ2-3, the complete variable domain reads DSGVTQTPKHLITATGQRVTLRCSPRSGDLSVYWYQQSLDQGLQFLIQYYNGEERAKGNILERFSAQQFPDLHSELNLSSLELGDSALYFCASSGTYSASTDTQYFGPGTRLTVL.

This clone was counted a single time. The chain combines TRBV6-6 with TRBJ1-6; TRBD1 aligns across 11 bases. V dropped 2 bases and J dropped 8; count of bases not matched to a gene: 2. The CDR3 runs to 15 residues. Germline V gene sequence: CDR1 MNHNY, CDR2 SVGAGI (reference sequence). CDR3 loop: CASSYGGQGDSPLHF. The CDR3 region has the DNA TGTGCCAGCAGTTACGGGGGACAGGGGGATTCACCCCTCCACTTT.

The chain joins TRBV14 to TRBJ1-2, with a tentative D call TRBD1 (5 bases). Per germline, CDR1 SGHDN and CDR2 FVKESK. The CDR3 is 13 residues long. Trimming removed 0 bases at V and 8 bases at J, with 10 bases between. CDR3 coding DNA: TGTGCCAGCAGCCAAGAGGGACTGGTGGGCTACACCTTC. Protein product: CASSQEGLVGYTF.

V and J are TRBV4-3 and TRBJ1-6, with TRBD1 identical over 7 bases. This CDR3 contains 14 residues. Trimming cost V 5 bases and J 9 bases; bases outside gene matches: 7. The germline gives CDR1 LGHNA, CDR2 YSLEER. Written as DNA, the CDR3 is TGCGCCAGCAGCGGGGGGCAGGGGGGTTCACCCCTCCACTTT. Translation gives CASSGGQGGSPLHF.

The table lists this clone with a few counts. The chain links TRBV6-5 to TRBJ1-2, with 10 bases matching TRBD1. The ends lost 2 bases at V and 5 bases at J; junction bases unmatched: 5. Germline-derived CDR1 and CDR2 are MNHEY and SVGAGI. The CDR3 has 15 residues. CDR3 sequence (DNA): TGTGCCAGCAGTTACAGACAGGGGGCCCCGTATGGCTACACCTTC. Translated: CASSYRQGAPYGYTF.

The J gene is TRBJ2-7, the V gene TRBV5-8; D is undetermined. The germline V gene encodes CDR1 SGHTS and CDR2 YDEGEE. The CDR3 runs to 13 residues. V lost 1 base to trimming and J lost 5 bases, with 10 bases between them. CDR3 residues: CASSLQELNEQYF. As DNA, the CDR3 is TGTGCCAGCAGCTTGCAGGAATTGAACGAGCAGTACTTC.

The chain joins TRBV2 to TRBJ2-4, with D perhaps matching TRBD1 (7 bases). This CDR3 comprises 13 residues. Trimming stripped 3 bases from V and 6 bases from J, with 9 bases between. Germline V CDR1 and CDR2: SNHLY, FYNNEI. The chain's CDR3 is CASSDQGGNIQYF. The CDR3 DNA reads as TGTGCCAGCAGTGACCAGGGGGGAAACATTCAGTACTTC. The whole variable domain, remainder taken from reference TRBV2 and TRBJ2-4, is EPEVTQTPSHQVTQMGQEVILRCVPISNHLYFYWYRQILGQKVEFLVSFYNNEISEKSEIFDDQFSVERPDGSNFTLKIRSTKLEDSAMYFCASSDQGGNIQYFGAGTRLSVL.

The V gene is TRBV4-3, the J gene TRBJ2-2, with 14 bases that match TRBD2. V shed 3 bases, J shed 5 bases, and the junction held 8 bases outside the gene matches. The CDR3 is made up of 18 amino acids. Germline V gene lookup returns CDR1 LGHNA and CDR2 YSLEER. The chain's CDR3 is CASSQETSGGATTGELFF. In nucleotides, the CDR3 is TGCGCCAGCAGCCAGGAGACTAGCGGGGGGGCCACTACCGGGGAGCTGTTTTTT.

V and J are TRBV28 and TRBJ2-2; unclear D gene. Germline V gene data show CDR1 as MDHEN and CDR2 as SYDVKM. V was trimmed by 1 base and J by 6 bases, leaving 9 bases between them. The CDR3 runs 14 residues. DNA for the CDR3: TGTGCCAGCAGTTTATTGAATCAGGCCGGGGAGCTGTTTTTT. Protein product: CASSLLNQAGELFF. The whole variable domain, filled in from reference TRBV28 and TRBJ2-2, reads DVKVTQSSRYLVKRTGEKVFLECVQDMDHENMFWYRQDPGLGLRLIYFSYDVKMKEKGDIPEGYSVSREKKERFSLILESASTNQTSMYLCASSLLNQAGELFFGEGSRLTVL.

The V call is TRBV18, the J call TRBJ1-6; TRBD1 agrees at 10 bases. Trimming at V came to 5 bases and at J to 10 bases, leaving 8 bases not matched to a gene. From germline, CDR1 is KGHSH and CDR2 LQKENI. This CDR3 is built from 15 residues. The CDR3 nucleotides are TGTGCCAGCTCAATTGACAGGGGGCAGAGCTCACCCCTCCACTTT. Translating gives CASSIDRGQSSPLHF.

This clone has more than one count but fewer than ten. This chain links TRBV6-4 with TRBJ2-1, with 7 bases aligning to TRBD2. The CDR3 sequence is 15 residues long. V lost 3 bases to trimming and J lost 4 bases; unmatched junction nucleotides: 6. CDR1 is MRHNA and CDR2 is SNTAGT in the germline V gene. The CDR3 spells CASSELAGDYNEQFF. Written as DNA, the CDR3 is TGTGCCAGCAGTGAACTGGCGGGGGATTACAATGAGCAGTTCTTC.

The rearrangement uses TRBV6-5 and TRBJ2-1; D is possibly TRBD1 (5 bases). The CDR3 runs to 13 residues. Germline loops: CDR1 MNHEY, CDR2 SVGAGI. The V end was cut by 7 bases, the J end by 5 bases, with 12 bases between. CDR3 residues: CASTRQTNNEQFF. The CDR3 nucleotides read TGTGCCAGCACCCGACAGACCAACAATGAGCAGTTCTTC.

The CDR3 is CSVESNSQETQYF. The CDR3 nucleotides are TGCAGCGTTGAATCGAACAGCCAAGAGACCCAGTACTTC. V is TRBV29-1 and J is TRBJ2-5; no reliable D call. There are 13 residues in the CDR3. The germline V gene encodes CDR1 SQVTM and CDR2 ANQGSEA. Trimming shortened V by 2 bases and J by 1 base, and 8 bases separated the two germline ends.

The CDR3 sequence is CASSFQGQEGIQYF. DNA for the CDR3: TGTGCCAGCAGTTTCCAAGGACAGGAAGGCATTCAGTACTTC. The chain links TRBV2 to TRBJ2-4; 7 bases are shared with TRBD1. The junction had 10 bases not matched to a gene; V was cut back by 5 bases and J by 9 bases. The length of the CDR3 is 14 residues. Germline V gives CDR1 SNHLY, CDR2 FYNNEI.

The rearrangement uses TRBV4-2 and TRBJ2-7, with D maybe TRBD2 (6 bases). CDR3 length equals 16 residues. Trimming removed 4 bases from V and 2 bases from J, with 18 bases in between. Germline V gene lookup returns CDR1 LGHNA and CDR2 YNFKEQ. CDR3: CASSPGLGRETYEQYF. CDR3 in DNA: TGTGCCAGCAGCCCAGGATTAGGGCGGGAAACCTACGAGCAGTACTTC.

V usage is TRBV27 and J usage is TRBJ2-7; no clear D. Trimming cost V 0 bases and J 3 bases, with 6 bases left between them. CDR3 length: 13 residues. The germline CDR1 and CDR2 sequences are MNHEY and SMNVEV (reference sequence). CDR3: CASSLSSGYEQYF. CDR3 sequence (DNA): TGTGCCAGCAGTTTATCGTCAGGCTACGAGCAGTACTTC.

This clone has only a few counts. The rearrangement links TRBV5-4 to TRBJ2-2, with a tentative D call TRBD1 (6 bases). CDR3 length: 13 amino acids. From germline, CDR1 is SGHNT and CDR2 YYREEE (reference sequence). The V end lost 3 bases, the J end lost 4 bases, and 7 bases lay between the germline ends. For the CDR3, the DNA is TGTGCCAGCAGCTCACAGGGCACCGGGGAGCTGTTTTTT. The encoded protein is CASSSQGTGELFF.

This clone occurred a few times. The gene calls are TRBV4-3 and TRBJ2-7, with no clear D. The CDR3 totals 14 residues. Germline loops: CDR1 LGHNA, CDR2 YSLEER. Between the trimmed V and J ends, which lost 0 bases and 6 bases, there was a span of 12 bases. CDR3 residues: CASSQDVGLSEQYF. In DNA form, the CDR3 reads TGCGCCAGCAGCCAAGATGTGGGCCTAAGCGAGCAGTACTTC.

The chain links TRBV2 to TRBJ2-7; 7 bases fit TRBD1. Looked up from germline, CDR1 is SNHLY and CDR2 is FYNNEI. CDR3 length: 12 residues. After removal of 2 bases from V and 5 bases from J, the junction contained 0 bases not matched to a gene. The CDR3 nucleotides are TGTGCCAGCAGTGAACAGGGGGACGAGCAGTACTTC. It specifies CASSEQGDEQYF.